The clone carrying this T cell receptor beta chain was detected a few times. One entry per CDR3 protein results from TCRdb running MiXCR on the RACE reads. The repertoire holds 350,000 to 450,000 distinct CDR3 sequences, 4.5% to 5.5% seen once, with roughly 2.6% in the top ten. The sample is drawn from a study of human T cells and chemical hapten exposure. Documented time point: pre-sensitization, week 0. Treatment described: therapeutic diphenylcyclopropenone sensitization with weekly scalp DPC. The V segment lost 5 bases and the J segment 2 bases; nucleotides outside the gene matches: 13. CDR1 is SEHNR and CDR2 is FQNEAQ in the germline V gene (reference sequence). There are 18 residues in the CDR3.

This chain connects TRBV7-9 to TRBJ2-7; 12 bases line up with TRBD2. This sequence originates from a woman aged 50 to 60 with alopecia areata. Some clones in this sample may be carry-over from other donors' samples. The source was whole blood, collected in connection with sensitization to the hapten diphenylcyclopropenone (DPC). The CDR3 loop reads CASSPSGTSGYSPYEQYF. The CDR3 DNA sequence: TGTGCCAGCAGCCCATCGGGGACTAGCGGGTACTCCCCCTACGAGCAGTACTTC.